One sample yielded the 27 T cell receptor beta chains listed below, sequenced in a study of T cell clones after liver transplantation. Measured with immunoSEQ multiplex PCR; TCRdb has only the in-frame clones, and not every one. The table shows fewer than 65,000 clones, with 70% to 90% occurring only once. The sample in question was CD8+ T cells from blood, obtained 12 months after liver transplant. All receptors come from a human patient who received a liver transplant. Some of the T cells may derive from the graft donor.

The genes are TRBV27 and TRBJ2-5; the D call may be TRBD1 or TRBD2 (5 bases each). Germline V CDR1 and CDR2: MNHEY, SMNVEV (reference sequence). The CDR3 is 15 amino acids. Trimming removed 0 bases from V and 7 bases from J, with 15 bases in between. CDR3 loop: CASSLSAEGSGTQYF. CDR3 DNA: TGTGCCAGCAGTTTATCCGCTGAGGGGAGTGGGACCCAGTACTTC.

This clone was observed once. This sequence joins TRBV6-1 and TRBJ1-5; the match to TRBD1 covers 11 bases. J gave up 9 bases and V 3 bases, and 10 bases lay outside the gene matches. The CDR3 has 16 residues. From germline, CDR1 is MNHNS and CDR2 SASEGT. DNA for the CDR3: TGTGCCAGCAGTGATCTGGACAGGGGGCTTCAGCGGCCCCAGCATTTT. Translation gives CASSDLDRGLQRPQHF.

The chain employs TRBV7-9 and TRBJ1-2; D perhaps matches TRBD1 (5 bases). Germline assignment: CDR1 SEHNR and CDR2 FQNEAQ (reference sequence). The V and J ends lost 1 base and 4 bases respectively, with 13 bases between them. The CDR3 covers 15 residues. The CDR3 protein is CASSLVLVGPYGYTF. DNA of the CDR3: TGTGCCAGCAGCTTAGTCCTGGTGGGGCCCTATGGCTACACCTTC.

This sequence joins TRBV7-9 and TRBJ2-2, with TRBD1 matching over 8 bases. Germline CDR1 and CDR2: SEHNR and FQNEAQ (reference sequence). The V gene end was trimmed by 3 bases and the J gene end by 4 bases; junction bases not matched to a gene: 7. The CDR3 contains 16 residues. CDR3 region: CASSLPTGVGTGELFF. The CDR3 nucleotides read TGTGCCAGCAGCTTGCCGACAGGGGTGGGCACCGGGGAGCTGTTTTTT.

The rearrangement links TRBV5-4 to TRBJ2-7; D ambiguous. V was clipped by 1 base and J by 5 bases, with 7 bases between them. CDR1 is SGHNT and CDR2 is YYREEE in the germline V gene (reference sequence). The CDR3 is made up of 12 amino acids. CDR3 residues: CASSLLMHEQYF. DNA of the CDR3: TGTGCCAGCAGCTTGCTTATGCACGAGCAGTACTTC.

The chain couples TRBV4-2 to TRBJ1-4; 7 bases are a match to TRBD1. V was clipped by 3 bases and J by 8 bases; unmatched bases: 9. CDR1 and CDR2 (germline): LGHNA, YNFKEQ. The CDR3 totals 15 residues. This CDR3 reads CASSQSTGEGEKLFF. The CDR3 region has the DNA TGTGCCAGCAGCCAGAGTACAGGGGAGGGGGAAAAACTGTTTTTT.

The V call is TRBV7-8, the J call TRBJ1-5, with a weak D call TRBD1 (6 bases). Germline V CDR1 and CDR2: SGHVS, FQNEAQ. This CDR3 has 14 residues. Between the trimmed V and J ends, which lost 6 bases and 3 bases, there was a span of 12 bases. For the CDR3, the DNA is TGTGCCAGCAGACAGGGTAGGACCAATCAGCCCCAGCATTTT. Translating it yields CASRQGRTNQPQHF.

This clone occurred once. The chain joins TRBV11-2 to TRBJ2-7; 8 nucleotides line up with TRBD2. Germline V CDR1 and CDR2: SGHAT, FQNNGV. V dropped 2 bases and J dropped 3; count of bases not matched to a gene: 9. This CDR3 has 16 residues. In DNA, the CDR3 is TGTGCCAGCAGCTTAATAAGAGCGGGAGCCTTCTACGAGCAGTACTTC. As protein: CASSLIRAGAFYEQYF. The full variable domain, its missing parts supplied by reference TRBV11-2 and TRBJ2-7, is EAGVAQSPRYKIIEKRQSVAFWCNPISGHATLYWYQQILGQGPKLLIQFQNNGVVDDSQLPKDRFSAERLKGVDSTLKIQPAKLEDSAVYLCASSLIRAGAFYEQYFGPGTRLTVT.

CDR3 protein: CASSHPGLTMNEQFF. The CDR3 nucleotides are TGTGCCAGCAGCCACCCGGGACTAACGATGAACGAGCAGTTCTTC. The chain has TRBV7-6 and TRBJ2-1; TRBD2 agrees at 7 bases. There are 15 residues in the CDR3. The germline V gene encodes CDR1 SGHVS and CDR2 FNYEAQ. The V segment lost 5 bases and the J segment 10 bases; nucleotides outside the gene matches: 14.

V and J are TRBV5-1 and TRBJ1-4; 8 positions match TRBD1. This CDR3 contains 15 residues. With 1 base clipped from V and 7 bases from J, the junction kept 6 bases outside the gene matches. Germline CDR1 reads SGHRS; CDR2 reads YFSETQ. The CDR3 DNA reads TGCGCCAGCAGCTTGCAAGGACAGGGTTTTGAAAAACTGTTTTTT. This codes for CASSLQGQGFEKLFF.

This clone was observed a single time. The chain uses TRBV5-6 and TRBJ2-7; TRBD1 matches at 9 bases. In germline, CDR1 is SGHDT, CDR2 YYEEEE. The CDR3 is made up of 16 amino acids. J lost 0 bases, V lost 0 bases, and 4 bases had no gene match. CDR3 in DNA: TGTGCCAGCAGCTTGGGGGACAGGGTGAGCTCCTACGAGCAGTACTTC. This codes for CASSLGDRVSSYEQYF.

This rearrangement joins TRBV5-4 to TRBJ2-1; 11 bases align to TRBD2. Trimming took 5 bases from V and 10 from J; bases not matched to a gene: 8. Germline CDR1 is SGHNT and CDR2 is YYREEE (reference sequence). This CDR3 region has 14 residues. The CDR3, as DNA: TGTGCCAGCAGTCCCGGGACTAGCGGTCCCGAGCAGTTCTTC. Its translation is CASSPGTSGPEQFF.

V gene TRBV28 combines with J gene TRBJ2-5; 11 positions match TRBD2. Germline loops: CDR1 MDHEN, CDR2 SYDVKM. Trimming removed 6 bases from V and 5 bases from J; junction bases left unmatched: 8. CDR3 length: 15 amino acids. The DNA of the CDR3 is TGTGCCAGCAGGCTTAGCGGGAGGGCCGGGGAGACCCAGTACTTC. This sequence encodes CASRLSGRAGETQYF.

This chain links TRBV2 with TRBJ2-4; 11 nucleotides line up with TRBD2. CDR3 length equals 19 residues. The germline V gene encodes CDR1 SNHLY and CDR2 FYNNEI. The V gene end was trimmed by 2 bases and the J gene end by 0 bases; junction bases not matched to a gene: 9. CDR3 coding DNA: TGTGCCAGCAGTGAAATCGGACTAGCGGGCCTAGGAGCCAAAAACATTCAGTACTTC. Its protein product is CASSEIGLAGLGAKNIQYF.

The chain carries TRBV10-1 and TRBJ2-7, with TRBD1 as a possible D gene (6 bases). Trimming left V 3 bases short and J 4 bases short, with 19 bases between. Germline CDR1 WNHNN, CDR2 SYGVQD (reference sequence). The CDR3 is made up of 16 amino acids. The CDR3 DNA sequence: TGCGCCAGCAGTGATTTCATGGGAACAGGGCCTTACGAGCAGTACTTC. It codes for CASSDFMGTGPYEQYF.

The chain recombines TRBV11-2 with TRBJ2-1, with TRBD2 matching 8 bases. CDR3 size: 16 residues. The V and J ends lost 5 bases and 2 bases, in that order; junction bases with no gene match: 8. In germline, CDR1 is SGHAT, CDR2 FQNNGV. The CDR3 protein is CASSPILAETYNEQFF. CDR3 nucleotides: TGTGCCAGCAGCCCCATACTAGCGGAGACCTACAATGAGCAGTTCTTC.

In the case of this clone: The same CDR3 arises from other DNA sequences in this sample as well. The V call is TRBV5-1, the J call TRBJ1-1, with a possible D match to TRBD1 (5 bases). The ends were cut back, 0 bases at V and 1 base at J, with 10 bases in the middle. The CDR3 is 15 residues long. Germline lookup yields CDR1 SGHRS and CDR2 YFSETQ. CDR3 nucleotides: TGCGCCAGCAGCTTGGAAGGGCAGGGGAACACTGAAGCTTTCTTT. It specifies CASSLEGQGNTEAFF.

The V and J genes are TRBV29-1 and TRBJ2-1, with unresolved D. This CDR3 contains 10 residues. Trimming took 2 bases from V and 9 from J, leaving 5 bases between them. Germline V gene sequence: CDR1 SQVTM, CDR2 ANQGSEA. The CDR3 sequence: CSVEYGEQFF. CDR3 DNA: TGCAGCGTTGAATACGGTGAGCAGTTCTTC.

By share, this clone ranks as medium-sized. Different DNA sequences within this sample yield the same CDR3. CDR3 nucleotides: TGTGCCAGCAGCTTAGCGAATTCCTACGAGCAGTACTTC. Its translation is CASSLANSYEQYF. This chain uses TRBV7-9 with TRBJ2-7; D call uncertain. V was trimmed by 0 bases and J by 1 base, leaving 4 bases between them. Germline assignment: CDR1 SEHNR and CDR2 FQNEAQ (reference sequence). The CDR3 loop spans 13 amino acids.

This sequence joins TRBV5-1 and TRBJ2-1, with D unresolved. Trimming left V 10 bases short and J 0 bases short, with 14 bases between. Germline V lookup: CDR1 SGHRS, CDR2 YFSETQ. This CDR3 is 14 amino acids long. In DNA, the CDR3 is TGCGCCTCTGGGGATTTTGGCTCCTACAATGAGCAGTTCTTC. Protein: CASGDFGSYNEQFF.

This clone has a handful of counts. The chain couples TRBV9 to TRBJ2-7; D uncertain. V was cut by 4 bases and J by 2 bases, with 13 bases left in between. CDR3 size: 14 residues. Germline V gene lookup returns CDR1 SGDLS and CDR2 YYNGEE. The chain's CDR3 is CASSLSPLAYEQYF. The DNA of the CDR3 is TGTGCCAGCAGCCTAAGCCCCCTCGCCTACGAGCAGTACTTC.

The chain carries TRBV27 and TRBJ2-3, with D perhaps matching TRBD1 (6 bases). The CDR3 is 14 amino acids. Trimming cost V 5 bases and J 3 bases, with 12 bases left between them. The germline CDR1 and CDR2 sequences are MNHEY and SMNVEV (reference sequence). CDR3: CASSTGSRTDTQYF. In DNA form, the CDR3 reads TGTGCCAGCAGTACAGGGAGCCGTACAGATACGCAGTATTTT.

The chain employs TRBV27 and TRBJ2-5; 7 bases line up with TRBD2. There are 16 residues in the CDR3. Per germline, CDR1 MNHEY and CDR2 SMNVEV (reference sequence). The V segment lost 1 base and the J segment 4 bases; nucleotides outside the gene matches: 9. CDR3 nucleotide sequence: TGTGCCAGCAGTTTATTCGGCGGGAGTCCCCCAGAGACCCAGTACTTC. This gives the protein CASSLFGGSPPETQYF.

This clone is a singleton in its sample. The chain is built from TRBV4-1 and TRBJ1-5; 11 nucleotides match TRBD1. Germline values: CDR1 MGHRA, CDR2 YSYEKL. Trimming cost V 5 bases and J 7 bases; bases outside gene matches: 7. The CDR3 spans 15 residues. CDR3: CASSAFGQGAQPQHF. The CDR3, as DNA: TGCGCCAGCAGCGCATTTGGACAGGGGGCACAGCCCCAGCATTTT.

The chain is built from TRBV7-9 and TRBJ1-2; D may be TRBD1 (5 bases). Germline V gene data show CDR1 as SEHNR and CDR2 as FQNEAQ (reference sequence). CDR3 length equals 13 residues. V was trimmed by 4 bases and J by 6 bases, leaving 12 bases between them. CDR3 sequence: CASSSGTADGYTF. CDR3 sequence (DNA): TGTGCCAGCAGCTCCGGGACGGCCGATGGCTACACCTTC.

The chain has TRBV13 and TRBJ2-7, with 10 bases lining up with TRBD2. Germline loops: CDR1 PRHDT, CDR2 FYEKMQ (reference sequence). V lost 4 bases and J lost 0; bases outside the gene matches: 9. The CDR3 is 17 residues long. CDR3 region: CASSSPWTSGSSYEQYF. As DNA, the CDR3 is TGTGCCAGCAGCTCACCGTGGACTAGCGGTTCCTCCTACGAGCAGTACTTC.

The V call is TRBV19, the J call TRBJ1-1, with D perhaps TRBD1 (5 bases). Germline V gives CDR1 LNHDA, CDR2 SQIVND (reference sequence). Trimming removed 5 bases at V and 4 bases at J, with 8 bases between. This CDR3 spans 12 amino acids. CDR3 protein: CASSVGGTEAFF. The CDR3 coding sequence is TGTGCCAGTAGTGTGGGGGGCACTGAAGCTTTCTTT.